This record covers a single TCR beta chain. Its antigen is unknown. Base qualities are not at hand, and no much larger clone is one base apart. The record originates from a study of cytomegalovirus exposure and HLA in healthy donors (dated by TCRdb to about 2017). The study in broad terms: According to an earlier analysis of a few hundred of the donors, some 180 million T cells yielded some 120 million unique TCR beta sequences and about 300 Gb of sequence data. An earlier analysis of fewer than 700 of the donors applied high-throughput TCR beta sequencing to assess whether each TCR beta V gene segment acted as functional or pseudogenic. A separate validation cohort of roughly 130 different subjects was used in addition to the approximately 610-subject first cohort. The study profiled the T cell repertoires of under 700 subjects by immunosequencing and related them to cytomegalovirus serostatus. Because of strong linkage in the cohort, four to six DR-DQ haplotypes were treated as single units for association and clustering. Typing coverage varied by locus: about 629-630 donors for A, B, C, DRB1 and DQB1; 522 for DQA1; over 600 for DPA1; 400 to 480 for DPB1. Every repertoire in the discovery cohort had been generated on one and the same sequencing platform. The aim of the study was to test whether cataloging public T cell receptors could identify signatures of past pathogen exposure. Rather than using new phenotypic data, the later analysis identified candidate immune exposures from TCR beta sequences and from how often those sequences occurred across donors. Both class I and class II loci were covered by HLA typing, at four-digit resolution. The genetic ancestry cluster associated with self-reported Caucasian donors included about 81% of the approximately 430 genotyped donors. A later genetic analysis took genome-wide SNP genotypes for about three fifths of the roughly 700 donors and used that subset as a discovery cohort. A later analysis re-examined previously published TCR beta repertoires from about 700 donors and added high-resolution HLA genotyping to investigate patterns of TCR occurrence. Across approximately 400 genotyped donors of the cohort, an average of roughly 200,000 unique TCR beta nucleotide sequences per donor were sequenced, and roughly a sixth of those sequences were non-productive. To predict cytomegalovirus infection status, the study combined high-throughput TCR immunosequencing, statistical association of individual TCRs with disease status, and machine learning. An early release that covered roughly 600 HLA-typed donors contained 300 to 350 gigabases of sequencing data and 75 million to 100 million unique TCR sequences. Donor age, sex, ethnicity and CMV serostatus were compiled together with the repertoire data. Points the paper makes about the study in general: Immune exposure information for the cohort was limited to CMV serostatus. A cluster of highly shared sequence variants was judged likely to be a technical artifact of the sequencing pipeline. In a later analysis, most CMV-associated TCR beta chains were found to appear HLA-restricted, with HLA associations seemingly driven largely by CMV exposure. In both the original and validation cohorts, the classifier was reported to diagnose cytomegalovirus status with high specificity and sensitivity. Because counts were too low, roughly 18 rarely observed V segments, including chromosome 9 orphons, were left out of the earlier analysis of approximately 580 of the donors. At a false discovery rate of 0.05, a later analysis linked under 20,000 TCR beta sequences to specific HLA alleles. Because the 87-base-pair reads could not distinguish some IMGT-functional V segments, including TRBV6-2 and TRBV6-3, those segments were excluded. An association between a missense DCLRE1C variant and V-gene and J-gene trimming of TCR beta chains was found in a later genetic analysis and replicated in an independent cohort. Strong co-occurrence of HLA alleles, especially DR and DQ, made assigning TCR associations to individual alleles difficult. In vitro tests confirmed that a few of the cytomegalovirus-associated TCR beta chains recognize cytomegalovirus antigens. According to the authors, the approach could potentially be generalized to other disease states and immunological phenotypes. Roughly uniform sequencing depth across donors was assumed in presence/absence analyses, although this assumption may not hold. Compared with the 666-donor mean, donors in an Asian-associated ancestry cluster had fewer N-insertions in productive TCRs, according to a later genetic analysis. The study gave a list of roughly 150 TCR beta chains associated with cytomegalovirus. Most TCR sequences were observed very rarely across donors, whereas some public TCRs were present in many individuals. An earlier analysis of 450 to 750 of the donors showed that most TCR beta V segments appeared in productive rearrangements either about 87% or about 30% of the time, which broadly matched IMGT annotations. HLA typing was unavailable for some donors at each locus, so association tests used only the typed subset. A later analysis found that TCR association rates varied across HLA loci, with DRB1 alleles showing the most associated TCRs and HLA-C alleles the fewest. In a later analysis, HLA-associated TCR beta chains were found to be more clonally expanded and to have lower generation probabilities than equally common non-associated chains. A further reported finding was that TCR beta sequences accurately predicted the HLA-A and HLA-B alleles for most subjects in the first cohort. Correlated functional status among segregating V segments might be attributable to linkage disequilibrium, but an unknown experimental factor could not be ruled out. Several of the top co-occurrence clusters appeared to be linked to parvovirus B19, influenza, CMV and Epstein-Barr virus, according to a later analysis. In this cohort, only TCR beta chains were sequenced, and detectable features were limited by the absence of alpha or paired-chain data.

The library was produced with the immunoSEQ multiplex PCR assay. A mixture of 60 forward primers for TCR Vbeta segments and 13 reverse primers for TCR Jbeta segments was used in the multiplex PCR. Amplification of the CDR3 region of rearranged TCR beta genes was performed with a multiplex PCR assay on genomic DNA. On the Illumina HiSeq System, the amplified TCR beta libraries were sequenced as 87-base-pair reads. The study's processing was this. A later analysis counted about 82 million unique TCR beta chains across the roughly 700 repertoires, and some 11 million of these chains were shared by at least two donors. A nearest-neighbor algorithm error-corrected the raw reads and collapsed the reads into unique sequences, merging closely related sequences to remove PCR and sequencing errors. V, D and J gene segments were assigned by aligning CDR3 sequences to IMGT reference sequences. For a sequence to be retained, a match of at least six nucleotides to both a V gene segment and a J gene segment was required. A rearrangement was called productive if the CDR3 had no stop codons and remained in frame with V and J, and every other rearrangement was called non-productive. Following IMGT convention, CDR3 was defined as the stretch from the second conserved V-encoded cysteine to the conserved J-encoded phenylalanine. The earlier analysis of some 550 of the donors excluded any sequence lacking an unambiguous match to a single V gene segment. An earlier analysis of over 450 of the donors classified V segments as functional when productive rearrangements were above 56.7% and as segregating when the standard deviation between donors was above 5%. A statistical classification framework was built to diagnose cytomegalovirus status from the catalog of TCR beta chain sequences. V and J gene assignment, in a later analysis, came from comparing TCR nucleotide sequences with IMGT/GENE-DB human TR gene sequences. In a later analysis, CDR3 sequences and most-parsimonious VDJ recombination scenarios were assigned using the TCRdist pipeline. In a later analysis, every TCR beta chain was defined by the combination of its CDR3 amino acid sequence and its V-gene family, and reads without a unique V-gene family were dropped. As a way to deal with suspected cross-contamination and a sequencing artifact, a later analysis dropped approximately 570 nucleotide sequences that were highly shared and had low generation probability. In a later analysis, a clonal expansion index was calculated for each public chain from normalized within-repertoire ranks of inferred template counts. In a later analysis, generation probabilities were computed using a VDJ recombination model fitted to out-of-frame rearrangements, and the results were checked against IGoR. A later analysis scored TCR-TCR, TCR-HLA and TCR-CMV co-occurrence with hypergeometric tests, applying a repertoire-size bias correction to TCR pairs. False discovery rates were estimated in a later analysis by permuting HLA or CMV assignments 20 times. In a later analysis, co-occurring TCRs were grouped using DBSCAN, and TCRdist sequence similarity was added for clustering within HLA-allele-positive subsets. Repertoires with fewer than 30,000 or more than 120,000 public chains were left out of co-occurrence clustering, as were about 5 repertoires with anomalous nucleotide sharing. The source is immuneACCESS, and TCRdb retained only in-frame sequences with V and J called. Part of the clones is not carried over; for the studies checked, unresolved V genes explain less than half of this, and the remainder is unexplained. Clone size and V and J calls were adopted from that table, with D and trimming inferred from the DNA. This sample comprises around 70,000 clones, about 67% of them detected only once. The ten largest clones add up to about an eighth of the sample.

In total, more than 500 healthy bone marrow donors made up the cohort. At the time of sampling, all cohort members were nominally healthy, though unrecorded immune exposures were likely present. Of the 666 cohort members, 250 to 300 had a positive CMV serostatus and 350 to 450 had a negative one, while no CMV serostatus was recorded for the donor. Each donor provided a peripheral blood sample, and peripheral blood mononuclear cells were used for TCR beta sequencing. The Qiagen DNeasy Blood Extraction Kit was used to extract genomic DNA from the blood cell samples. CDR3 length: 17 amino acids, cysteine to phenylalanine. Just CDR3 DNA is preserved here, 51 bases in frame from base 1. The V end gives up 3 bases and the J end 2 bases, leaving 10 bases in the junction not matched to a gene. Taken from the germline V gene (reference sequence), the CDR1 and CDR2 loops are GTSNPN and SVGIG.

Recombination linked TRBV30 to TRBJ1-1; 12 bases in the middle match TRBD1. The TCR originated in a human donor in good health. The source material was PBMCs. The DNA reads TGTGCCTGGAGCCCGGGGGACAGGGGGCGGCCCAACACTGAAGCTTTCTTT. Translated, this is CAWSPGDRGRPNTEAFF.